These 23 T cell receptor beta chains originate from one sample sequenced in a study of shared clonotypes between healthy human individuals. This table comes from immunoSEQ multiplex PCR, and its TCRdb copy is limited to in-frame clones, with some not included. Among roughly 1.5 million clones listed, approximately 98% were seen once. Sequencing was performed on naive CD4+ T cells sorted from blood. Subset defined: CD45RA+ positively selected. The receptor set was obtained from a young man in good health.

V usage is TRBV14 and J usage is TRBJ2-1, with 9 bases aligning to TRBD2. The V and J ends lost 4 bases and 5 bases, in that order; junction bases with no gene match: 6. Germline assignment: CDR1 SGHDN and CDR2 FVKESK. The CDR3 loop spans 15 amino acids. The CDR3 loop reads CASSPLGLADNEQFF. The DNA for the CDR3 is TGTGCCAGCAGCCCGTTGGGACTAGCAGACAATGAGCAGTTCTTC.

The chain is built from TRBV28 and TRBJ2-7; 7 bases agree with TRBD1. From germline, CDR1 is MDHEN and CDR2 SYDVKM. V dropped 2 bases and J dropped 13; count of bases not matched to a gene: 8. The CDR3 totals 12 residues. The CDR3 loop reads CASSLAVGDRYF. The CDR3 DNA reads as TGTGCCAGCAGTTTAGCTGTGGGGGACAGATACTTC. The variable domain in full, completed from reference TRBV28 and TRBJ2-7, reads DVKVTQSSRYLVKRTGEKVFLECVQDMDHENMFWYRQDPGLGLRLIYFSYDVKMKEKGDIPEGYSVSREKKERFSLILESASTNQTSMYLCASSLAVGDRYFGPGTRLTVT.

DNA of the CDR3: TGTGCCAGTAGCACTCGACTGGGTCAGCCCCAGCATTTT. This encodes CASSTRLGQPQHF. The J gene is TRBJ1-5, the V gene TRBV19; D is uncertain. Germline lookup yields CDR1 LNHDA and CDR2 SQIVND (reference sequence). V lost 6 bases and J lost 6, with 12 bases in between. CDR3 length: 13 amino acids.

The chain's CDR3 is CAIIWGGNQPQHF. As DNA, the CDR3 is TGTGCCATCATTTGGGGTGGGAATCAGCCCCAGCATTTT. J is TRBJ1-5 and V is TRBV10-3; D call uncertain. Deletions cut 7 bases from V and 4 bases from J, with 11 bases between. Germline loops: CDR1 ENHRY, CDR2 SYGVKD. The CDR3 extends over 13 amino acids.

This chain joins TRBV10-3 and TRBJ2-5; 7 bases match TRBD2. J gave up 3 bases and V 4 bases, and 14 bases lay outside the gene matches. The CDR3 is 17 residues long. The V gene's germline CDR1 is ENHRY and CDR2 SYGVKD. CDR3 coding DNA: TGTGCCATCAGTGCTGCTACTAGCGCCCCGGGAGAAGAGACCCAGTACTTC. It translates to CAISAATSAPGEETQYF.

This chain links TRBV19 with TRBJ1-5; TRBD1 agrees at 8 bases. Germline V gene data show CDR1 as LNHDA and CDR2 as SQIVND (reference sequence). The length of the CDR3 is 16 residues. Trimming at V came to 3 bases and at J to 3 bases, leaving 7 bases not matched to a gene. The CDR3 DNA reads TGTGCCAGTAGTATGAGGACAGGGATTAACAATCAGCCCCAGCATTTT. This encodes CASSMRTGINNQPQHF.

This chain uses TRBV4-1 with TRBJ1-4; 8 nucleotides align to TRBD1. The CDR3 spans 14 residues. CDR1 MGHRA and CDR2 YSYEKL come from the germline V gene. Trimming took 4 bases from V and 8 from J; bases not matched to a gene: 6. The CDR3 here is CASSLGQGDEKLFF. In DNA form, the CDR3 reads TGCGCCAGCAGCCTCGGACAGGGAGACGAAAAACTGTTTTTT.

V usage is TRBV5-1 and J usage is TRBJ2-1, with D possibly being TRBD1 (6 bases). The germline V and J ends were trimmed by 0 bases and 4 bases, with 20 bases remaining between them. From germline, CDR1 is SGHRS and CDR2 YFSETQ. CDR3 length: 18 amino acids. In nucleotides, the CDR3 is TGCGCCAGCAGCTTGGATTTACTTTCCACAGGGTGGTACAATGAGCAGTTCTTC. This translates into CASSLDLLSTGWYNEQFF.

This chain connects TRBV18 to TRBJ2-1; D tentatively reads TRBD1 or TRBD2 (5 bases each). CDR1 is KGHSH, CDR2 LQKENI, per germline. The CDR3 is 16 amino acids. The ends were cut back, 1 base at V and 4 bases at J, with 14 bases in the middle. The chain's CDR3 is CASSPLRDQNYNEQFF. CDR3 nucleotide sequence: TGTGCCAGCTCACCACTTCGGGACCAGAATTACAATGAGCAGTTCTTC.

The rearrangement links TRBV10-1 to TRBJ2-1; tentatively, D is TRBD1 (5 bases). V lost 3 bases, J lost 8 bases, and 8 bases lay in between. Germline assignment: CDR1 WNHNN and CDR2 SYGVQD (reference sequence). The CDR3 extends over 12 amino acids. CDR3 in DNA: TGCGCCAGCAGTGACCAGGGCGATGAGCAGTTCTTC. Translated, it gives CASSDQGDEQFF.

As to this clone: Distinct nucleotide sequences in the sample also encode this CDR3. This CDR3 reads CASSPPSGRGYEQYF. CDR3 bases: TGTGCCAGCTCACCACCGTCAGGGAGGGGATACGAGCAGTACTTC. The rearrangement uses TRBV18 and TRBJ2-7, with TRBD2 identical over 7 bases. Per the germline V gene, CDR1 is KGHSH and CDR2 is LQKENI. The trim removed 0 bases at V and 4 bases at J, leaving 6 bases unmatched. This CDR3 is 15 amino acids long. Based on the CDR3 plus reference TRBV18 and TRBJ2-7, the full variable domain is NAGVMQNPRHLVRRRGQEARLRCSPMKGHSHVYWYRQLPEEGLKFMVYLQKENIIDESGMPKERFSAEFPKEGPSILRIQQVVRGDSAAYFCASSPPSGRGYEQYFGPGTRLTVT.

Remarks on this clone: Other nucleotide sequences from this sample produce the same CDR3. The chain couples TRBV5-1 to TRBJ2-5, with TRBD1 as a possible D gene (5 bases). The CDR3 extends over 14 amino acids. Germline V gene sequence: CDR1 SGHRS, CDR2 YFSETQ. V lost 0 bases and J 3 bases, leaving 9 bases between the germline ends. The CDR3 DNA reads TGCGCCAGCAGCTTGGTTATCAGGGAAGAGACCCAGTACTTC. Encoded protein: CASSLVIREETQYF.

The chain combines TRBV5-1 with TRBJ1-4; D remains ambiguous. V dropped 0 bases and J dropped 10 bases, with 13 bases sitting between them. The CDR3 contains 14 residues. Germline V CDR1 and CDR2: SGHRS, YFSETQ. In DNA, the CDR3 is TGCGCCAGCAGCTTGGATACGGGCGTAAGAAAACTGTTTTTT. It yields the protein CASSLDTGVRKLFF.

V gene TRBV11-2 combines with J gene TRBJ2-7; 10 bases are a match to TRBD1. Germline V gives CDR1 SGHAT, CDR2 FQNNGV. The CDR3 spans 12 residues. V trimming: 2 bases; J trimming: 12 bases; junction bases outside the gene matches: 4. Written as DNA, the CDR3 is TGTGCCAGCAGCTTACGGGACAGGGGTTGGTACTTC. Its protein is CASSLRDRGWYF.

The CDR3 loop is CASSPMNTEAFF. DNA of the CDR3: TGTGCCAGCAGCCCCATGAACACTGAAGCTTTCTTT. V and J are TRBV5-4 and TRBJ1-1, with D unclear. CDR3 length: 12 amino acids. Trimming left V 4 bases short and J 0 bases short, with 4 bases between. Germline loops: CDR1 SGHNT, CDR2 YYREEE (reference sequence). Full variable domain (rest looked up from reference TRBV5-4 and TRBJ1-1): ETGVTQSPTHLIKTRGQQVTLRCSSQSGHNTVSWYQQALGQGPQFIFQYYREEENGRGNFPPRFSGLQFPNYSSELNVNALELDDSALYLCASSPMNTEAFFGQGTRLTVV.

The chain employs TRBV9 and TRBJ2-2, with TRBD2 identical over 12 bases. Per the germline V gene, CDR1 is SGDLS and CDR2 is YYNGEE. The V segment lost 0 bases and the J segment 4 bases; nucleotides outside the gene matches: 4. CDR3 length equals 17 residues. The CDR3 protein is CASSVAASGRGTGELFF. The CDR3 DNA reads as TGTGCCAGCAGCGTAGCGGCTAGCGGGAGGGGCACCGGGGAGCTGTTTTTT.

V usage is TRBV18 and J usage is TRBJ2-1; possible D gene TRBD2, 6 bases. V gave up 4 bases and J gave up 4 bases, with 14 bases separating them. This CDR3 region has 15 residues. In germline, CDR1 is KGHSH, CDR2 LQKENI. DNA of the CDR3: TGTGCCAGCTCACGGGCGGGAAGGTATTACAATGAGCAGTTCTTC. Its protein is CASSRAGRYYNEQFF. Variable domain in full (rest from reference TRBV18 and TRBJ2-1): NAGVMQNPRHLVRRRGQEARLRCSPMKGHSHVYWYRQLPEEGLKFMVYLQKENIIDESGMPKERFSAEFPKEGPSILRIQQVVRGDSAAYFCASSRAGRYYNEQFFGPGTRLTVL.

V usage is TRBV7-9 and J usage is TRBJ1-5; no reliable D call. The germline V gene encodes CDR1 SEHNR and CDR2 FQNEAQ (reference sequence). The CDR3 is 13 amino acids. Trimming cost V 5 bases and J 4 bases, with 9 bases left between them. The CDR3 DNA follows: TGTGCCAGCAGCCCCCGCCGTAATCAGCCCCAGCATTTT. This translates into CASSPRRNQPQHF.

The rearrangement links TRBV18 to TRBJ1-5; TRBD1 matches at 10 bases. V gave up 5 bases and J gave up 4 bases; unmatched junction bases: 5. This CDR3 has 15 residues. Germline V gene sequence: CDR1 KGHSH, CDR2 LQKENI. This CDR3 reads CASSDRTGGNQPQHF. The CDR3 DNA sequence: TGTGCCAGCTCAGACCGGACAGGGGGAAATCAGCCCCAGCATTTT.

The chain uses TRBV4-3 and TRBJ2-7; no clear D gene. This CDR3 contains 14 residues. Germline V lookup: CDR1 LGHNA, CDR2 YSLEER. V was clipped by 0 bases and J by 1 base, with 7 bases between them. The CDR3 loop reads CASSQDWQSYEQYF. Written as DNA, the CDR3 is TGCGCCAGCAGCCAAGATTGGCAGTCCTACGAGCAGTACTTC.

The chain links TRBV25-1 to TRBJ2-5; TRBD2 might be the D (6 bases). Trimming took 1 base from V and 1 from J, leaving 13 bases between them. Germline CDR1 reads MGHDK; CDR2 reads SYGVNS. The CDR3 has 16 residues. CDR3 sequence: CASSELGGTLQETQYF. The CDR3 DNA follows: TGTGCCAGCAGTGAATTGGGCGGGACTCTCCAAGAGACCCAGTACTTC.

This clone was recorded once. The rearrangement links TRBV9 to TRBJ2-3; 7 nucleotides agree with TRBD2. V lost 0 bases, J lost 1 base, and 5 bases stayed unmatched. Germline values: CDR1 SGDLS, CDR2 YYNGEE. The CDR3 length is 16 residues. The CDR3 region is CASSVEVLAGTDTQYF. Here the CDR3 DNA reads TGTGCCAGCAGCGTAGAGGTCCTAGCGGGCACAGATACGCAGTATTTT.

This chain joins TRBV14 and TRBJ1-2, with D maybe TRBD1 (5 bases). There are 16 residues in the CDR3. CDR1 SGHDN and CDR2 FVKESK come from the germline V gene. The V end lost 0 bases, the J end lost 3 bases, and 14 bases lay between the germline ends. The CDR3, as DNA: TGTGCCAGCAGCCAAGACTTAGGAACAGGATACTATGGCTACACCTTC. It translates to CASSQDLGTGYYGYTF.